This entry lists 8 T cell receptor beta chains sequenced from one sample in a study of blood T cell repertoires in COVID-19. TCRdb keeps only in-frame clones here, not all; method: immunoSEQ multiplex PCR. The repertoire holds 20,000 to 30,000 clones, nearly 90% seen once, with approximately 11% in the top ten. Sequenced input: peripheral blood. The source of these receptors is a man aged 70 or older with acute or convalescent COVID-19.

This chain links TRBV18 with TRBJ2-2; 10 bases map to TRBD2. Unmatched junction bases numbered 4, after V lost 3 bases and J lost 3 bases. Germline V lookup: CDR1 KGHSH, CDR2 LQKENI. The CDR3 totals 16 residues. As DNA, the CDR3 is TGTGCCAGCTCACCTACAGCGGGAGGGGACACCGGGGAGCTGTTTTTT. Its protein product is CASSPTAGGDTGELFF.

The rearrangement joins TRBV3-1 (or the pseudogene TRBV3-2) to TRBJ1-5; no firm D call. Per germline, CDR1 LGHDT and CDR2 YNNKEL (reference sequence). The CDR3 sequence is 13 residues long. The V end was cut by 0 bases, the J end by 5 bases, with 5 bases between. The CDR3 DNA follows: TGTGCCAGCAGCCAAGATGCAGATCAGCCCCAGCATTTT. Protein sequence: CASSQDADQPQHF.

The gene calls are TRBV9 and TRBJ1-4, with 9 nucleotides matching TRBD1. The V segment lost 1 base and the J segment 4 bases; nucleotides outside the gene matches: 2. This CDR3 contains 15 residues. Germline CDR1 reads SGDLS; CDR2 reads YYNGEE. Here the CDR3 DNA reads TGTGCCAGCAGCGTAAGGGACAGGGTTAATGAAAAACTGTTTTTT. Its protein product is CASSVRDRVNEKLFF.

The chain has TRBV18 and TRBJ1-5; possible D gene TRBD1, 5 bases. This CDR3 comprises 17 residues. The V end lost 4 bases, the J end lost 0 bases, and 16 bases lay between the germline ends. Germline CDR1 KGHSH, CDR2 LQKENI. In DNA, the CDR3 is TGTGCCAGCTCACGACCACAGGCTGGGGATAGCAATCAGCCCCAGCATTTT. It yields the protein CASSRPQAGDSNQPQHF.

The J gene is TRBJ1-4, the V gene TRBV6-5, with unresolved D. V was pared by 4 bases and J by 7 bases, with 13 bases between. The germline V gene encodes CDR1 MNHEY and CDR2 SVGAGI. CDR3 length equals 14 residues. The CDR3, as DNA: TGTGCCAGCAGTTCGACCGACGGCGGTGAAAAACTGTTTTTT. Protein product: CASSSTDGGEKLFF.

The chain links TRBV3-1 (or the pseudogene TRBV3-2) to TRBJ2-7; 9 bases align to TRBD1. The CDR3 covers 13 residues. The germline V gene has CDR1 LGHDT and CDR2 YNNKEL (reference sequence). Trimming removed 6 bases from V and 5 bases from J; junction bases left unmatched: 5. Here the CDR3 reads CASSITGGDEQYF. The DNA of the CDR3 is TGTGCCAGCAGTATTACAGGGGGCGACGAGCAGTACTTC.

V gene TRBV12-3 or TRBV12-4 combines with J gene TRBJ1-1; TRBD1 might be the D (6 bases). Trimming removed 5 bases from V and 5 bases from J, with 12 bases in between. There are 13 residues in the CDR3. For the CDR3, the DNA is TGTGCCAGCAGTAACACCAGGGGTACTGAAGCTTTCTTT. Protein: CASSNTRGTEAFF.

This chain uses TRBV3-1 (or the pseudogene TRBV3-2) with TRBJ2-1; TRBD2 aligns across 9 bases. Per the germline V gene, CDR1 is LGHDT and CDR2 is YNNKEL (reference sequence). The CDR3 is made up of 17 amino acids. V lost 1 base, J lost 0 bases, and 4 bases stayed unmatched. The chain's CDR3 is CASSQVRLAVSYNEQFF. DNA of the CDR3: TGTGCCAGCAGCCAAGTACGACTAGCGGTCTCCTACAATGAGCAGTTCTTC.